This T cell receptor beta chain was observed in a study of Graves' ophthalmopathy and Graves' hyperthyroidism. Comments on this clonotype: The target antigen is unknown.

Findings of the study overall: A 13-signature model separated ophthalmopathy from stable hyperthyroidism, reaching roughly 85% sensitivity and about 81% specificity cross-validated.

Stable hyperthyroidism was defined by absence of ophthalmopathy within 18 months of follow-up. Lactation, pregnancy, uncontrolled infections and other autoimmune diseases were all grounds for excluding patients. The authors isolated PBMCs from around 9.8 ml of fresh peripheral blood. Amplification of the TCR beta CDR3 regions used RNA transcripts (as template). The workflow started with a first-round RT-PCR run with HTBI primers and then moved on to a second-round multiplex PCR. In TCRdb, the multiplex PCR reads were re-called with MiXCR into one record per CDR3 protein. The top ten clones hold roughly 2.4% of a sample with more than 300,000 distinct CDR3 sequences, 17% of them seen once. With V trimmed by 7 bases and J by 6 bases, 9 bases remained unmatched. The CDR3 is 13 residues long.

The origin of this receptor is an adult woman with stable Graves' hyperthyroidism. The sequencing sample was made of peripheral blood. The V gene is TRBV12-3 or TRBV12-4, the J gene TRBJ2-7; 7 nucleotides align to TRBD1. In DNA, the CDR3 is TGTGCCAGCAAAAATACAGGGGACGGCGAGCAGTACTTC. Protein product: CASKNTGDGEQYF.